The sequence of this T cell receptor (beta chain) was determined in a study of CD8+CD57+ T cells in acquired aplastic anemia. Study-wide context: An average of roughly 3 ug of DNA was obtained from sorted CD4+ and CD8+ cells.

The template for TCR beta VDJ and CDR3 sequence profiling was genomic DNA. A single record per CDR3 protein comes from TCRdb applying MiXCR to the reads. The data hold 180,000 or so distinct CDR3 sequences, with approximately 48% observed a single time. The sample holds many counts of this clonotype. As yet, its antigen is unknown. Study results and limitations: A set of twenty-nine CD8+ CDR3 sequences was shared between patients and controls, and these sequences appeared highly expressed in patients.

Patients chosen for sequencing had shown CD8+CD57+ cell expansion by flow cytometry. The patients all had a severe acquired aplastic anemia diagnosis. This clonotype was sampled from a human donor with aplastic anemia. Material for sequencing was sorted CD4+, CD8+, or CD8+CD57+ T cells (not recorded which) from PBMCs.

CDR3 loop: CASSRGHASGELFF. CDR3 in DNA: TGTGCCAGCAGTCGTGGACACGCTTCTGGGGAGCTGTTTTTT. V gene TRBV12-3 or TRBV12-4 combines with J gene TRBJ2-2; TRBD1 might be the D (5 bases). The length of the CDR3 is 14 residues. Trimming left V 5 bases short and J 8 bases short, with 15 bases between.